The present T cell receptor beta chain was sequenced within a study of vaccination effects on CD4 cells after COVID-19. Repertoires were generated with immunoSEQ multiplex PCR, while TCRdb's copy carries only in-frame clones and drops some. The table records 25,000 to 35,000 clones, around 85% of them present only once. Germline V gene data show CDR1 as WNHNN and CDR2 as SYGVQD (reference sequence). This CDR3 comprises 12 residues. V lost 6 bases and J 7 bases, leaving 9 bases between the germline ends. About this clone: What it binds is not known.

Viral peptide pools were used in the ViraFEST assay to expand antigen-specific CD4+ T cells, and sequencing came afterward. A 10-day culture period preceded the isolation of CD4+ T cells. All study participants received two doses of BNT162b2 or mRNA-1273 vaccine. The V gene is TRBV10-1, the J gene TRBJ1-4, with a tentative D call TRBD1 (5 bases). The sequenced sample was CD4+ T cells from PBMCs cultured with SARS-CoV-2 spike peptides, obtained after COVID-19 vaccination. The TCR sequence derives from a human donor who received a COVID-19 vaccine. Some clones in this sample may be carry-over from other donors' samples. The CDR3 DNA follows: TGCGCCAGCAGCGACCAGGGTGAAAAACTGTTTTTT. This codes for CASSDQGEKLFF.